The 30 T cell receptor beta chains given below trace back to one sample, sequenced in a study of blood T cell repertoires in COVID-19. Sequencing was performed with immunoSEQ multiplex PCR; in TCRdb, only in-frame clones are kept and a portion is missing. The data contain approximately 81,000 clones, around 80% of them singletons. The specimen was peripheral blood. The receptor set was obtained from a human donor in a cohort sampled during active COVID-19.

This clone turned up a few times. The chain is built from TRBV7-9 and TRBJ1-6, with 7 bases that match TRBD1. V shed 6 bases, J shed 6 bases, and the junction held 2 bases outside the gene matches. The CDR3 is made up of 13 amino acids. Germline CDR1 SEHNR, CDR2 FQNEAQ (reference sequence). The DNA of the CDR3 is TGTGCCAGCAGGGCAGGGGGTAATTCACCCCTCCACTTT. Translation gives CASRAGGNSPLHF.

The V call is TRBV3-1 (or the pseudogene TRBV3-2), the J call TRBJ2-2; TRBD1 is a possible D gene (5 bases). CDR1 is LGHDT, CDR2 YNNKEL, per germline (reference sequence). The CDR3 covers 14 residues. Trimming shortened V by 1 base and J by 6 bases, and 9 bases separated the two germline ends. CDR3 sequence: CASSQVTGAGELFF. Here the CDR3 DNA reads TGTGCCAGCAGCCAAGTAACAGGAGCCGGGGAGCTGTTTTTT.

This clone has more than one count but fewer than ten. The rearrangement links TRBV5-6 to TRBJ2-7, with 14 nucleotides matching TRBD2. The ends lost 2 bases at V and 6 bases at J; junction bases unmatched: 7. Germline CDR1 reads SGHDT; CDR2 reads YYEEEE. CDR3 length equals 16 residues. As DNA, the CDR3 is TGTGCCAGCAGCTTAGGACTAGCGGGGGGTTATCGCGAGCAGTACTTC. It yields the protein CASSLGLAGGYREQYF.

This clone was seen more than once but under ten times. The CDR3 sequence is CASSADRTSGTIYF. The CDR3 DNA reads as TGCGCCAGCAGCGCGGACAGGACTTCGGGCACCATATATTTT. V is TRBV5-1 and J is TRBJ1-3; 7 bases agree with TRBD1. CDR1 SGHRS and CDR2 YFSETQ come from the germline V gene. The length of the CDR3 is 14 residues. The V and J ends lost 4 bases and 9 bases, in that order; junction bases with no gene match: 10.

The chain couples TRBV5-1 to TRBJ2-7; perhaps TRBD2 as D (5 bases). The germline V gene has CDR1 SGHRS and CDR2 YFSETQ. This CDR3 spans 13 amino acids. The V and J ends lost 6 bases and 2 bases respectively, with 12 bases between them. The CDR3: CASTLEGPYEQYF. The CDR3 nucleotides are TGCGCCAGCACCCTAGAGGGCCCCTACGAGCAGTACTTC.

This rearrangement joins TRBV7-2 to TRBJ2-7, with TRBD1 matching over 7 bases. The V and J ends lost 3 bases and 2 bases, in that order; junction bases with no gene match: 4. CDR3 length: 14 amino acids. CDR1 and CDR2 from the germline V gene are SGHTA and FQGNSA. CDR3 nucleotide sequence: TGTGCCAGCAGCTTTCGAACAGGGGCCTACGAGCAGTACTTC. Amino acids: CASSFRTGAYEQYF.

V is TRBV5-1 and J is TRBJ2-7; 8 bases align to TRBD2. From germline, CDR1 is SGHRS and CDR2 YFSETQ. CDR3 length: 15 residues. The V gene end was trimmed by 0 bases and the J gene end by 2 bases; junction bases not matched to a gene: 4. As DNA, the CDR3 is TGCGCCAGCAGCTTGGGGGCGGGGGGCCCCTACGAGCAGTACTTC. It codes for CASSLGAGGPYEQYF.

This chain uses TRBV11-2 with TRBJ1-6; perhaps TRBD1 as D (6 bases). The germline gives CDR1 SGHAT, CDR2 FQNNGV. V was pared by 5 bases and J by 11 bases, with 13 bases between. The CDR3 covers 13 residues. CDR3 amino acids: CASSLGQTAPLHF. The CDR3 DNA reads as TGTGCCAGCAGCCTCGGACAGACTGCACCCCTCCACTTT.

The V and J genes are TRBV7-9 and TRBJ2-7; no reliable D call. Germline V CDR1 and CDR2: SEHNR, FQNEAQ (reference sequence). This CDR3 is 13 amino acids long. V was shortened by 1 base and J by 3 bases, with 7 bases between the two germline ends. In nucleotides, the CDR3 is TGTGCCAGCAGCTTAGAAGGCGGCTACGAGCAGTACTTC. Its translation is CASSLEGGYEQYF.

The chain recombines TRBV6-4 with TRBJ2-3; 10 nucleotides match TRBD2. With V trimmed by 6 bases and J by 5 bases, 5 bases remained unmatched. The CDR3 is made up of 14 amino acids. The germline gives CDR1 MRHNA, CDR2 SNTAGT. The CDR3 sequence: CASSEAGGRDTQYF. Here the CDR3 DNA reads TGTGCCAGCAGCGAAGCGGGGGGGAGAGATACGCAGTATTTT.

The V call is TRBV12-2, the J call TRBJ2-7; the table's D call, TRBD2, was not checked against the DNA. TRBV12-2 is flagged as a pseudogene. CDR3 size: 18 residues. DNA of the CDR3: TGTGCAAGTCGCTTGGGACTAGCGGGGGACTCAAAATTTTACGAGCAGTACTTC. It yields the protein CASRLGLAGDSKFYEQYF.

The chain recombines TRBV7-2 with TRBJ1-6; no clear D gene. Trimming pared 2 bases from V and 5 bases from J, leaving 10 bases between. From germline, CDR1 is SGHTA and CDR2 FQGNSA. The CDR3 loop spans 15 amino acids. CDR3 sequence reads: CASSLRSGDNSPLHF. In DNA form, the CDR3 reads TGTGCCAGCAGCTTACGTTCCGGGGATAATTCACCCCTCCACTTT. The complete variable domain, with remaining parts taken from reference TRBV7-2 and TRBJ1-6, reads GAGVSQSPSNKVTEKGKDVELRCDPISGHTALYWYRQSLGQGLEFLIYFQGNSAPDKSGLPSDRFSAERTGGSVSTLTIQRTQQEDSAVYLCASSLRSGDNSPLHFGNGTRLTVT.

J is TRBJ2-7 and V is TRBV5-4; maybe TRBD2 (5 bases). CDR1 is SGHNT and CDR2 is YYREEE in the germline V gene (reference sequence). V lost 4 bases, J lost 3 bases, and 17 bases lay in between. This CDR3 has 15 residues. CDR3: CASSPEAVGYYEQYF. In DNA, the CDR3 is TGTGCCAGCAGCCCGGAAGCGGTGGGGTACTACGAGCAGTACTTC.

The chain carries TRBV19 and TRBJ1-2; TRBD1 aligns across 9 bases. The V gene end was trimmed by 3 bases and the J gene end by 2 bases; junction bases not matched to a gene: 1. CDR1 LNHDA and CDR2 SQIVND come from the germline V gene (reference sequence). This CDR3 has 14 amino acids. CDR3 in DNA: TGTGCCAGTAGTATGGGACAGGGAAACTATGGCTACACCTTC. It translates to CASSMGQGNYGYTF.

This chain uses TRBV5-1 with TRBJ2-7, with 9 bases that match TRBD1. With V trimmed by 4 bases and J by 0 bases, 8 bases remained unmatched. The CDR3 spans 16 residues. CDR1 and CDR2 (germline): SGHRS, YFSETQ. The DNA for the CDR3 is TGCGCCAGCAGCAGGGGGACAGGGCGCGCCTCCTACGAGCAGTACTTC. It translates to CASSRGTGRASYEQYF.

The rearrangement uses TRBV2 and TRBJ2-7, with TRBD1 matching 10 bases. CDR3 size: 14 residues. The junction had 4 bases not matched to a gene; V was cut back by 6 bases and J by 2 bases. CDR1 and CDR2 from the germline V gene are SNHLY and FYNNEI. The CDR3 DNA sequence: TGTGCCAGCAGCTCCGGGACAGGGGCCTACGAGCAGTACTTC. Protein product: CASSSGTGAYEQYF.

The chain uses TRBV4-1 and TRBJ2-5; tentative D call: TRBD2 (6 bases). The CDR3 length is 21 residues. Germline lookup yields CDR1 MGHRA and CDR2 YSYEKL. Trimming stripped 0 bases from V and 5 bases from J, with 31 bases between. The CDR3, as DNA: TGCGCCAGCAGCCAAGAAAGGGCGGTCGGCTTAGGGCCGCGACGGGGGGAGACCCAGTACTTC. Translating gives CASSQERAVGLGPRRGETQYF.

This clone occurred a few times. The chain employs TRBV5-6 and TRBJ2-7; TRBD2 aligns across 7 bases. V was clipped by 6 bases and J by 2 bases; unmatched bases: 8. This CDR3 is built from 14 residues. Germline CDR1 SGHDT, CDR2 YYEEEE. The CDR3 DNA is TGTGCCAGCATACCGGGGGGTACTACCTACGAGCAGTACTTC. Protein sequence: CASIPGGTTYEQYF.

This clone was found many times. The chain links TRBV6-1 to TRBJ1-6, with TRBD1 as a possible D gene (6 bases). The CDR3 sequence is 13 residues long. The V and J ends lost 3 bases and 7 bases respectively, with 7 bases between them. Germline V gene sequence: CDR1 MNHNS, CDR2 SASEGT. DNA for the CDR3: TGTGCCAGCAGTGAGGACAGCAATTCACCCCTCCACTTT. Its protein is CASSEDSNSPLHF.

CDR3 amino acids: CASSAMGGVEYEQYF. The DNA of the CDR3 is TGTGCCAGCAGCGCCATGGGGGGGGTTGAGTACGAGCAGTACTTC. The chain couples TRBV7-8 to TRBJ2-7; 7 bases line up with TRBD2. The CDR3 extends over 15 amino acids. V lost 5 bases to trimming and J lost 4 bases; unmatched junction nucleotides: 11. Looked up from germline, CDR1 is SGHVS and CDR2 is FQNEAQ.

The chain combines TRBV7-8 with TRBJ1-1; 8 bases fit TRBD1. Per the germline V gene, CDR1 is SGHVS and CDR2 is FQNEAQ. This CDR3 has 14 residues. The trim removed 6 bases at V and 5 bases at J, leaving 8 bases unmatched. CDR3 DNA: TGTGCCAGCAGGGACCTCGGGACAGGTACTGAAGCTTTCTTT. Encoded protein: CASRDLGTGTEAFF.

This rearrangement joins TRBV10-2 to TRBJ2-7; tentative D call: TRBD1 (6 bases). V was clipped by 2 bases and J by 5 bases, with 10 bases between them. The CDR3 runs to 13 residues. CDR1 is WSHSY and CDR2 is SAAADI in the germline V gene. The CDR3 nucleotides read TGCGCCAGCAGTGAGGGCAGGGGCCACGAGCAGTACTTC. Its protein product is CASSEGRGHEQYF.

This CDR3 reads CASSLAAGLYNEQFF. The CDR3 DNA is TGCGCCAGCAGCTTGGCAGCGGGGCTTTACAATGAGCAGTTCTTC. The chain recombines TRBV5-1 with TRBJ2-1; 7 bases are shared with TRBD2. The CDR3 is 15 amino acids. The germline V gene has CDR1 SGHRS and CDR2 YFSETQ. V was pared by 0 bases and J by 4 bases, with 4 bases of the junction left unmatched.

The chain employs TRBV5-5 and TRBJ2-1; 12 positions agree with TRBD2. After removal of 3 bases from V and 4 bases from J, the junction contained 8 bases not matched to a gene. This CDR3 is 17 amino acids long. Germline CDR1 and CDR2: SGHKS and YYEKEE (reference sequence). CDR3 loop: CASSSSSGGARYNEQFF. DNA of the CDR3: TGTGCCAGCAGCTCATCTAGCGGGGGGGCCAGATACAATGAGCAGTTCTTC.

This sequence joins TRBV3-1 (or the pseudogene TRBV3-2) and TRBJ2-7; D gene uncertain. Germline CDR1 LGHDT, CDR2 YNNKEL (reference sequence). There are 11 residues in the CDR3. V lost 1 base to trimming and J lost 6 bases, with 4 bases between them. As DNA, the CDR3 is TGTGCCAGCAGCCAAGGAGGCGAGCAGTACTTC. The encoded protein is CASSQGGEQYF.

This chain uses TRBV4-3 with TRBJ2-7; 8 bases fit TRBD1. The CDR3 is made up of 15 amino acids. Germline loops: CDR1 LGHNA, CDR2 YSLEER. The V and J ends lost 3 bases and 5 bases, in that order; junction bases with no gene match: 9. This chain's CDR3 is CASSQRTGSYDEQYF. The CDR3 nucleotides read TGCGCCAGCAGCCAGCGGACAGGGTCCTATGACGAGCAGTACTTC.

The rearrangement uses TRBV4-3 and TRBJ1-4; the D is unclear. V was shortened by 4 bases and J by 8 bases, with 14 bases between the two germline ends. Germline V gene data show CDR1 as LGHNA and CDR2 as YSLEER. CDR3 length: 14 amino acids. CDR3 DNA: TGCGCCAGCAGCCCTACCCCGGAGGACGAAAAACTGTTTTTT. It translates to CASSPTPEDEKLFF.

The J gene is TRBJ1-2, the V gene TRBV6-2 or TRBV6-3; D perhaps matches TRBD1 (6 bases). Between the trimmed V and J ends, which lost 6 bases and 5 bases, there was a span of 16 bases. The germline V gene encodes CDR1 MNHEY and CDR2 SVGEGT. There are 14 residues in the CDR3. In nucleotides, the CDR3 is TGTGCCAGCAGCCTCTTCGGACAGACTTATGGCTACACCTTC. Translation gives CASSLFGQTYGYTF.

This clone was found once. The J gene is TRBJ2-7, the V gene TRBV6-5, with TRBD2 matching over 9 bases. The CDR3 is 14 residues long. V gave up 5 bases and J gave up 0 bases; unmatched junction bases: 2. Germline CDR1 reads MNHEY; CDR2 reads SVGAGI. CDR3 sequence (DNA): TGTGCCAGCAGTCTAGCGGGAAGCTCCTACGAGCAGTACTTC. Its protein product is CASSLAGSSYEQYF.

CDR3 loop: CASSDPGTDNEKLFF. The CDR3, as DNA: TGCGCCAGCAGTGATCCCGGGACAGATAATGAAAAACTGTTTTTT. This chain links TRBV10-2 with TRBJ1-4, with TRBD1 matching over 7 bases. This CDR3 is built from 15 residues. V trimming: 3 bases; J trimming: 4 bases; junction bases outside the gene matches: 5. Per germline, CDR1 WSHSY and CDR2 SAAADI.